This T cell receptor beta chain was obtained from a study of blood T cell repertoires in COVID-19. Study background: Sites in the United States, Italy and Spain provided acute and convalescent COVID-19 samples.

The V end was cut by 0 bases, the J end by 2 bases, with 11 bases between. The CDR3 length is 15 residues. Germline V gene sequence: CDR1 SEHNR, CDR2 FQNEAQ (reference sequence). Original processing methods: Reference gene primer amplification in the assay estimated nucleated cell counts. This table comes from immunoSEQ multiplex PCR, and its TCRdb copy is limited to in-frame clones, with some not included. V, J and clone size reflect that table, while D and trimming were determined from the DNA. The sample carries 220,000 or so clones, 75% to 85% recorded once. Seattle enrolled patients during active infection and tracked them longitudinally.

The sequenced sample was peripheral blood. The TCR comes from an elderly woman with COVID-19, enrolled during active disease. The chain combines TRBV7-9 with TRBJ2-7, with D perhaps matching TRBD1 (6 bases). The CDR3 region has the DNA TGTGCCAGCAGCTTAGCGACAGGAGTTCCCTACGAGCAGTACTTC. This translates into CASSLATGVPYEQYF.